Below are 14 T cell receptor beta chains sequenced from a single sample in a study of cytomegalovirus exposure and HLA in healthy donors. It was with 60 Vbeta and 13 Jbeta primers that the PCR ran. Only in-frame clones appear in the TCRdb table, and some are missing; sequencing was by immunoSEQ multiplex PCR. The sample includes roughly 220,000 clones. Sequencing was done on a sample of PBMCs. These receptors were collected from a girl aged 2 to 9 in good health and CMV-seropositive.

This chain joins TRBV6-6 and TRBJ2-7; 9 nucleotides agree with TRBD2. With 2 bases clipped from V and 6 bases from J, the junction kept 5 bases outside the gene matches. This CDR3 has 14 residues. Germline loops: CDR1 MNHNY, CDR2 SVGAGI (reference sequence). The CDR3 protein is CASSYIAGAGEQYF. Written as DNA, the CDR3 is TGTGCCAGCAGTTACATAGCGGGAGCTGGCGAGCAGTACTTC.

The V gene is TRBV28, the J gene TRBJ1-3, with 7 bases matching TRBD1. This CDR3 spans 17 amino acids. The trim removed 5 bases at V and 0 bases at J, leaving 10 bases unmatched. The germline CDR1 and CDR2 sequences are MDHEN and SYDVKM. The CDR3 spells CASSPHLTGISGNTIYF. For the CDR3, the DNA is TGTGCCAGCAGTCCACACCTGACAGGGATCTCTGGAAACACCATATATTTT.

This chain links TRBV2 with TRBJ2-7, with D possibly matching TRBD2 (6 bases). With 8 bases removed from V and 1 base from J, the gap between germline ends came to 15 bases. The CDR3 runs 14 residues. CDR1 SNHLY and CDR2 FYNNEI come from the germline V gene. The CDR3 region is CASVRSGTSYEQYF. CDR3 coding DNA: TGTGCCAGCGTACGGTCAGGGACTTCCTACGAGCAGTACTTC.

This rearrangement joins TRBV27 to TRBJ1-1, with 9 bases matching TRBD1. CDR1 is MNHEY, CDR2 SMNVEV, per germline (reference sequence). The CDR3 contains 14 residues. The junction had 6 bases not matched to a gene; V was cut back by 5 bases and J by 5 bases. In DNA form, the CDR3 reads TGTGCCAGCAGTGCACAGGGGGCGCATACTGAAGCTTTCTTT. Translating gives CASSAQGAHTEAFF.

V usage is TRBV6-5 and J usage is TRBJ2-7, with 7 bases matching TRBD2. The trim removed 3 bases at V and 3 bases at J, leaving 5 bases unmatched. The CDR3 length is 14 residues. Per the germline V gene, CDR1 is MNHEY and CDR2 is SVGAGI. The CDR3 protein is CASSYREAGYEQYF. CDR3 coding DNA: TGTGCCAGCAGTTATCGGGAGGCTGGCTACGAGCAGTACTTC.

The chain is built from TRBV9 and TRBJ1-5; 8 nucleotides line up with TRBD1. V was clipped by 4 bases and J by 4 bases; unmatched bases: 7. Germline values: CDR1 SGDLS, CDR2 YYNGEE. The CDR3 totals 15 residues. CDR3 loop: CASSRDRGANQPQHF. The CDR3 nucleotides are TGTGCCAGCAGCCGAGACAGGGGCGCGAATCAGCCCCAGCATTTT.

The genes are TRBV28 and TRBJ2-2, with TRBD2 matching over 9 bases. CDR1 and CDR2 from the germline V gene are MDHEN and SYDVKM. The CDR3 has 15 amino acids. Losses at the gene ends were 5 bases for V and 3 bases for J; bases not matched to a gene: 4. CDR3 region: CASSGGGRDTGELFF. The CDR3 nucleotides are TGTGCCAGCAGTGGGGGCGGGAGGGACACCGGGGAGCTGTTTTTT.

The gene calls are TRBV18 and TRBJ1-1; D gene unclear. V lost 5 bases to trimming and J lost 0 bases, with 13 bases between them. The V gene's germline CDR1 is KGHSH and CDR2 LQKENI. The CDR3 consists of 15 residues. The CDR3 region is CASSSLFQMNTEAFF. The CDR3 nucleotides are TGTGCCAGCTCAAGCCTTTTTCAAATGAACACTGAAGCTTTCTTT.

V gene TRBV25-1 combines with J gene TRBJ2-5, with 7 nucleotides matching TRBD1. Germline CDR1 MGHDK, CDR2 SYGVNS. With V trimmed by 7 bases and J by 5 bases, 7 bases remained unmatched. The CDR3 length is 13 residues. CDR3 DNA sequence: TGTGCCAGCACAAACAGGGGCTCGGAGACCCAGTACTTC. Its protein is CASTNRGSETQYF.

The V call is TRBV19, the J call TRBJ2-6; tentatively, D is TRBD2 (5 bases). Germline lookup yields CDR1 LNHDA and CDR2 SQIVND (reference sequence). The CDR3 loop spans 17 amino acids. The germline V and J ends were trimmed by 2 bases and 5 bases, with 16 bases remaining between them. CDR3 bases: TGTGCCAGTAGTATAAGCTTACGGCAGACTAGGGCCAACGTCCTGACTTTC. This encodes CASSISLRQTRANVLTF.

The V and J genes are TRBV2 and TRBJ2-5, with D hard to call. The CDR3 consists of 12 residues. Germline CDR1 reads SNHLY; CDR2 reads FYNNEI. V was shortened by 6 bases and J by 11 bases, with 16 bases between the two germline ends. The CDR3 DNA reads as TGTGCCAGCAGGACGGAGTCATCCGTGCAGTACTTC. Its protein is CASRTESSVQYF.

The genes are TRBV6-1 and TRBJ1-2, with a tentative D call TRBD1 (5 bases). In germline, CDR1 is MNHNS, CDR2 SASEGT. This CDR3 has 12 amino acids. Trimming cost V 6 bases and J 6 bases, with 11 bases left between them. The CDR3 nucleotides are TGTGCCAGCAGCTACAGGAGAAATGGCTACACCTTC. Protein: CASSYRRNGYTF.

V gene TRBV27 combines with J gene TRBJ2-3, with 10 bases fitting TRBD2. This CDR3 is 17 amino acids long. V lost 8 bases, J lost 6 bases, and 17 bases stayed unmatched. CDR1 and CDR2 from the germline V gene are MNHEY and SMNVEV (reference sequence). This CDR3 reads CASLPGWEREGRDTQYF. The DNA of the CDR3 is TGTGCCAGCTTACCCGGTTGGGAGCGGGAGGGCCGGGATACGCAGTATTTT.

The chain has TRBV5-1 and TRBJ2-1, with TRBD2 as a possible D gene (6 bases). With 0 bases removed from V and 6 bases from J, the gap between germline ends came to 16 bases. CDR1 and CDR2 (germline): SGHRS, YFSETQ. CDR3 length equals 16 residues. The CDR3 reads CASSLVPRDGGNEQFF. DNA of the CDR3: TGCGCCAGCAGCTTGGTTCCCAGGGACGGGGGCAATGAGCAGTTCTTC.